This T cell receptor (beta chain) originates from a study of T cells in tumors after PD-1 blockade. Here immunoSEQ multiplex PCR was the method, and the copy in TCRdb shows in-frame clones only, minus some. The sample carries more than 9,000 clones, 50% to 80% recorded once. Germline CDR1 is MNHEY and CDR2 is SVGEGT. This CDR3 has 16 residues. V gave up 0 bases and J gave up 8 bases; unmatched junction bases: 6. The sequencing used tumor tissue, collected after anti-PD-1 treatment. This chain joins TRBV6-2 or TRBV6-3 and TRBJ2-1; TRBD2 aligns across 11 bases. The clonotype originates from a human donor with basal cell carcinoma. The CDR3 DNA sequence: TGTGCCAGCAGTTACTCGAGTCTAGCGGGGGGATATGAGCAGTTCTTC. Residues: CASSYSSLAGGYEQFF.